What follows are 12 T cell receptor beta chains derived from one specimen sequenced in a study of blood T cell repertoires in COVID-19. Some clones are missing from TCRdb's copy, which holds only in-frame ones; the method was immunoSEQ multiplex PCR. The sample consists of under 55,000 clones, approximately 80% of them appearing once. The specimen was peripheral blood. The receptors here all came from a man in his sixties or seventies with acute or convalescent COVID-19.

This chain joins TRBV5-1 and TRBJ1-2; D remains ambiguous. The CDR3 is 13 amino acids. With 0 bases removed from V and 3 bases from J, the gap between germline ends came to 6 bases. CDR1 is SGHRS and CDR2 is YFSETQ in the germline V gene. CDR3 DNA: TGCGCCAGCAGCTTGGACAGCTACTATGGCTACACCTTC. Its protein product is CASSLDSYYGYTF.

The chain joins TRBV3-1 (or the pseudogene TRBV3-2) to TRBJ2-3, with TRBD2 matching over 7 bases. V was clipped by 2 bases and J by 0 bases; unmatched bases: 8. The CDR3 covers 17 residues. In germline, CDR1 is LGHDT, CDR2 YNNKEL (reference sequence). The CDR3 DNA reads TGTGCCAGCAGCCAAAAGACTAGCCCAAAGAGCACAGATACGCAGTATTTT. It translates to CASSQKTSPKSTDTQYF.

V gene TRBV9 combines with J gene TRBJ1-5; D remains ambiguous. Trimming took 4 bases from V and 3 from J, leaving 14 bases between them. The CDR3 consists of 15 residues. Germline CDR1 SGDLS, CDR2 YYNGEE. CDR3 nucleotides: TGTGCCAGCAGCACAAAGAGGCAGAACAATCAGCCCCAGCATTTT. Translating it yields CASSTKRQNNQPQHF.

This rearrangement joins TRBV30 to TRBJ2-2, with D possibly matching TRBD2 (6 bases). This CDR3 comprises 11 residues. V lost 5 bases and J 6 bases, leaving 7 bases between the germline ends. Germline CDR1 reads GTSNPN; CDR2 reads SVGIG (reference sequence). Here the CDR3 reads CAWGEAGELFF. The CDR3 coding sequence is TGTGCCTGGGGGGAGGCCGGGGAGCTGTTTTTT.

The CDR3 region is CASSPWGTGNSPLHF. The CDR3 DNA is TGTGCCAGCAGCCCCTGGGGTACAGGGAATTCACCCCTCCACTTT. This chain joins TRBV5-8 and TRBJ1-6; TRBD1 is a possible D gene (6 bases). V lost 4 bases and J lost 7, with 15 bases in between. Germline values: CDR1 SGHTS, CDR2 YDEGEE. The CDR3 length is 15 residues.

This clone was seen more than once but under ten times. Mismatch with germline at one junction end may stem from a read error. Here the CDR3 DNA reads TGTGCCTGGAGTGGGGGGCCTGTTAGCCATTTT. Encoded protein: CAWSGGPVSHF. This chain joins TRBV30 and TRBJ1-3; TRBD1 is a possible D gene (6 bases). This CDR3 is 11 amino acids long. Germline loops: CDR1 GTSNPN, CDR2 SVGIG (reference sequence). The full variable domain, rest sourced from reference TRBV30 and TRBJ1-3, is SQTIHQWPATLVQPVGSPLSLECTVEGTSNPNLYWYRQAAGRGLQLLFYSVGIGQISSEVPQNLSASRPQDRQFILSSKKLLLSDSGFYLCAWSGGPVSHFGEGSWLTVV.

The rearrangement links TRBV24-1 to TRBJ1-2; D uncertain. CDR1 is KGHDR and CDR2 is SFDVKD in the germline V gene. V lost 3 bases to trimming and J lost 8 bases, with 9 bases between them. The CDR3 runs to 12 residues. The CDR3, as DNA: TGTGCCACCAGTGATCCCCTTGAGGGCTACACCTTC. Protein product: CATSDPLEGYTF.

The V and J genes are TRBV19 and TRBJ1-1; TRBD1 aligns across 7 bases. J gave up 1 base and V 0 bases, and 11 bases lay outside the gene matches. The CDR3 loop spans 18 amino acids. Germline CDR1 is LNHDA and CDR2 is SQIVND (reference sequence). The CDR3 loop reads CASSIDINNRDRNTEAFF. The DNA of the CDR3 is TGTGCCAGTAGTATAGACATTAATAACCGGGACAGGAACACTGAAGCTTTCTTT.

The chain carries TRBV7-2 and TRBJ1-3; the match to TRBD1 covers 10 bases. This CDR3 has 14 residues. Germline V gene sequence: CDR1 SGHTA, CDR2 FQGNSA. With 7 bases clipped from V and 3 bases from J, the junction kept 3 bases outside the gene matches. The CDR3 here is CASTRDRGGNTIYF. The CDR3 DNA follows: TGTGCCAGCACCCGGGACAGGGGTGGAAACACCATATATTTT.

This chain links TRBV7-3 with TRBJ1-1; D may be TRBD1 (6 bases). Between the trimmed V and J ends, which lost 2 bases and 3 bases, there was a span of 13 bases. The CDR3 spans 15 residues. Per the germline V gene, CDR1 is SGHTA and CDR2 is FQGTGA. Here the CDR3 reads CASSLRGARDTEAFF. CDR3 bases: TGTGCCAGCAGCTTACGGGGGGCGAGGGACACTGAAGCTTTCTTT.

The chain has TRBV20-1 and TRBJ1-6; 7 nucleotides agree with TRBD1. Per the germline V gene, CDR1 is DFQATT and CDR2 is SNEGSKA (reference sequence). The CDR3 covers 11 residues. The CDR3 DNA follows: TGCACGACAGGGTTGGACGTACCCCTCCACTTT. Translation gives CTTGLDVPLHF.

The J gene is TRBJ2-7, the V gene TRBV29-1, with TRBD1 identical over 7 bases. The CDR3 has 12 residues. Germline-derived CDR1 and CDR2 are SQVTM and ANQGSEA. Germline trimming cut 7 bases from V and 6 bases from J; bases unmatched to any gene: 9. The CDR3 DNA follows: TGCAGCGCCCAGACAGGGAGTTTCGAGCAGTACTTC. Amino acids: CSAQTGSFEQYF.